The clone carrying this TCR beta chain has at least ten counts. Antigen: not known. This specimen comes from a study of CD8+CD57+ T cells in acquired aplastic anemia. About the study: Healthy donors gave about 10 million reads on average for CD4+ cells. The study, taken as a whole, reports: CD8+ Simpson's diversity showed no significant patient-control difference.

CDR3 and TCR beta VDJ profiling relied on genomic DNA as the template. TCRdb fed the reads into MiXCR, producing one record per CDR3 protein. The table lists about 170,000 distinct CDR3 sequences, just under 45% of them singletons. The germline CDR1 and CDR2 sequences are KGHDR and SFDVKD. The CDR3 has 13 residues. Unmatched junction bases numbered 3, after V lost 4 bases and J lost 7 bases. This TCR was sampled from a human donor in good health. The chain combines TRBV24-1 with TRBJ1-2, with 9 bases that match TRBD1. Sequenced: sorted CD4+, CD8+, or CD8+CD57+ T cells (not recorded which) from PBMCs. The CDR3 sequence is CATSDRTGVGYTF. The CDR3 coding sequence is TGTGCCACCAGTGACCGGACAGGGGTTGGCTACACCTTC.